The clone carrying this T cell receptor beta chain was seen only a few times. Its antigen is not known. The data stem from a study of CD8 T cell repertoires and HIV-1 epitope variants. Looking at the study overall: Each of Twenty-five Gag and Nef epitope peptides stimulated a separate culture. Controls included no peptide, Ebola AY9 epitope, and a CMV, EBV, flu pool.

The protocol was immunoSEQ multiplex PCR, while the TCRdb copy is restricted to in-frame clones and leaves out a portion. The top ten clones hold roughly 43% of a sample with over 4,000 clones, 66% of them seen once. The CDR3 totals 15 residues. Germline CDR1 reads SGHAT; CDR2 reads FQNNGV. Trimming took 6 bases from V and 4 from J; bases not matched to a gene: 4. General observations from the study: Under 10 TCR beta clonotypes were antigen-specific, more than five apparently recognizing autologous or escape variants. Beta chains alone show antigen proliferation, not cytokine profile or function.

V gene TRBV11-2 combines with J gene TRBJ2-3, with 13 positions matching TRBD2. The clonotype originates from a male donor with HIV. Sequences were obtained from cultured CD8+ T cells derived from PBMCs. The CDR3 sequence: CASRSGLAGADTQYF. As DNA, the CDR3 is TGTGCCAGCAGATCTGGACTAGCGGGGGCAGATACGCAGTATTTT. The entire variable domain, with the rest obtained from reference TRBV11-2 and TRBJ2-3, is as follows: EAGVAQSPRYKIIEKRQSVAFWCNPISGHATLYWYQQILGQGPKLLIQFQNNGVVDDSQLPKDRFSAERLKGVDSTLKIQPAKLEDSAVYLCASRSGLAGADTQYFGPGTRLTVL.